This T cell receptor beta chain was recovered during a study of technical replicates of blood from a few donors. This clone was seen only a few times. The table came from immunoSEQ multiplex PCR; TCRdb's copy has only in-frame clones and leaves some out. The profile shows over 55,000 clones, approximately 87% of them singletons. This CDR3 is built from 14 residues. Between the trimmed V and J ends, which lost 3 bases and 0 bases, there was a span of 9 bases. Looked up from germline, CDR1 is GTSNPN and CDR2 is SVGIG (reference sequence). The J gene is TRBJ2-1, the V gene TRBV30; weak D call: TRBD2 (5 bases). This TCR derives from a human donor in good health. Some clones in this sample may be carry-over from other donors' samples. Specimen: PBMCs. Here the CDR3 reads CAWSRTSSYNEQFF. The CDR3 bases are TGTGCCTGGAGCCGAACTAGCTCCTACAATGAGCAGTTCTTC. Supplemented by reference TRBV30 and TRBJ2-1, the full variable domain reads SQTIHQWPATLVQPVGSPLSLECTVEGTSNPNLYWYRQAAGRGLQLLFYSVGIGQISSEVPQNLSASRPQDRQFILSSKKLLLSDSGFYLCAWSRTSSYNEQFFGPGTRLTVL.